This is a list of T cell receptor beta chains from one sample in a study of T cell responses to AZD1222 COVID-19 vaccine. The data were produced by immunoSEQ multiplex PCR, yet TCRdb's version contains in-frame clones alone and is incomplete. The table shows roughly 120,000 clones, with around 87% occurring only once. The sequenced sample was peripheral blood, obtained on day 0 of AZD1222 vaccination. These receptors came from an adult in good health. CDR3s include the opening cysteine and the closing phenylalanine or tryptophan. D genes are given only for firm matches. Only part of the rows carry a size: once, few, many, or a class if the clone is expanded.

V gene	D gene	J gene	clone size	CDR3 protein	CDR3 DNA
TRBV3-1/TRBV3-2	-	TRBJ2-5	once	CASSRFPQETQYF	TGTGCCAGCAGCCGCTTCCCCCAAGAGACCCAGTACTTC
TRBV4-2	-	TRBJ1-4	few	CASSQWGGRGEEKLFF	TGTGCCAGCAGCCAATGGGGGGGCAGGGGCGAAGAAAAACTGTTTTTT
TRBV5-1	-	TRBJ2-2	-	CASSLIPGGRDTGELFF	TGCGCCAGCAGCTTAATCCCCGGGGGTCGCGACACCGGGGAGCTGTTTTTT
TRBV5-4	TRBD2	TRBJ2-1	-	CASSLGLAGGNEQFF	TGTGCCAGCAGCTTGGGACTAGCGGGGGGTAATGAGCAGTTCTTC
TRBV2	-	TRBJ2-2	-	CASSDPLGLGSPGELFF	TGTGCCAGCAGTGATCCTTTGGGCCTGGGGAGCCCCGGGGAGCTGTTTTTT
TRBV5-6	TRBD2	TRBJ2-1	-	CASSTTSGSRFF	TGTGCCAGCAGTACTACTAGCGGGAGTAGATTCTTC
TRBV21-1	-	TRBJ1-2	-	CASSKAKGYTF	TGTGCCAGCAGCAAAGCCAAAGGCTACACCTTC
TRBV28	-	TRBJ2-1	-	CASSRPGPHNEQFF	TGTGCCAGCAGCCGGCCGGGGCCTCACAATGAGCAGTTCTTC
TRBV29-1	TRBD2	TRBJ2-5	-	CSVQGLAGVGQETQYF	TGCAGCGTCCAAGGACTAGCGGGAGTGGGGCAAGAGACCCAGTACTTC
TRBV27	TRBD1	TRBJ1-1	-	CASSFLQGRGARTTEAFF	TGTGCCAGCAGTTTTCTACAGGGGAGAGGGGCCCGAACCACTGAAGCTTTCTTT
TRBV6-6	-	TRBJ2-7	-	CASSGGTYEQYF	TGTGCCAGCAGTGGAGGAACCTACGAGCAGTACTTC
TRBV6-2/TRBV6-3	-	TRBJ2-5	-	CASSSFGTSQETQYF	TGTGCCAGCAGTTCCTTCGGGACATCACAAGAGACCCAGTACTTC
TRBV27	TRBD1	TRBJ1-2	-	CASSPQTGSFYGYTF	TGTGCCAGCAGTCCACAGACAGGGTCCTTCTATGGCTACACCTTC
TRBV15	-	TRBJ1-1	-	CATSRDTGWNTEAFF	TGTGCCACCAGCAGAGATACTGGGTGGAACACTGAAGCTTTCTTT
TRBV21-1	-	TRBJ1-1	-	CASSNITGDPEAFF	TGTGCCAGCAGCAATATCACAGGGGACCCTGAAGCTTTCTTT
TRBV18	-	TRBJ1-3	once	CVSSPRSQGGNTIYF	TGTGTCAGCTCACCACGGAGTCAGGGAGGGAACACCATATATTTT
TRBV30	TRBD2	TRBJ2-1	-	CAWRISGGNEQFF	TGTGCCTGGAGGATCTCGGGGGGGAATGAGCAGTTCTTC
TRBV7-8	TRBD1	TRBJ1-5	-	CASSLGLGQDGQPQHF	TGTGCCAGCAGCTTAGGGTTGGGACAGGACGGGCAGCCCCAGCATTTT
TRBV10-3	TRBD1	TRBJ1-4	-	CATTGAGTNEKLFF	TGTGCCACCACAGGGGCCGGAACTAATGAAAAACTGTTTTTT
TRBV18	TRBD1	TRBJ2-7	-	CASSETGGNEQYF	TGTGCCAGCTCAGAGACAGGGGGGAACGAGCAGTACTTC
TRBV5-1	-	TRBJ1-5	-	CASSLDSGQPQHF	TGCGCCAGCAGCTTGGATTCCGGACAGCCCCAGCATTTT
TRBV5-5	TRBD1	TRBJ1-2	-	CASTSPRPGGWNYGYTF	TGTGCCAGCACCTCCCCCCGCCCAGGGGGCTGGAACTATGGCTACACCTTC
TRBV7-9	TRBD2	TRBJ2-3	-	CASSRTSGRFADTQYF	TGTGCCAGCAGCCGAACTAGCGGGAGATTCGCAGATACGCAGTATTTT
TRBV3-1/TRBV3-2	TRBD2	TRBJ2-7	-	CASSLDPGLVTF	TGTGCCAGCAGCCTAGATCCGGGACTAGTGACTTTC
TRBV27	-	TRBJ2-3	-	CASSLNGGQDTQYF	TGTGCCAGCAGTTTGAACGGGGGGCAGGATACGCAGTATTTT
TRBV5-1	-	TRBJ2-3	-	CASSLESGDTQYF	TGCGCCAGCAGCTTGGAGTCAGGAGATACGCAGTATTTT